The 29 T cell receptor beta chains listed next were all sequenced from one sample in a study of CD8+CD57+ T cells in acquired aplastic anemia. It was patients with CD8+CD57+ cell expansion by flow cytometry who were chosen for sequencing. Template material for TCR beta VDJ and CDR3 profiling consisted of genomic DNA. TCRdb used MiXCR to reprocess the reads, holding one entry per CDR3 protein. The table records about 150,000 distinct CDR3 sequences, approximately 52% of them present only once. Sequencing input: sorted CD4+, CD8+, or CD8+CD57+ T cells (not recorded which) from PBMCs. Receptors originate from a human donor with aplastic anemia.

The chain links TRBV5-1 to TRBJ1-1, with 8 nucleotides matching TRBD1. The V gene end was trimmed by 4 bases and the J gene end by 1 base; junction bases not matched to a gene: 3. Germline V gene lookup returns CDR1 SGHRS and CDR2 YFSETQ. The CDR3 sequence is 14 residues long. DNA for the CDR3: TGCGCCAGCAGCGAAGGGACAGGGAACACTGAAGCTTTCTTT. Translation gives CASSEGTGNTEAFF.

This clonotype was counted many times. The chain employs TRBV9 and TRBJ1-2; 8 bases match TRBD1. Trimming at V came to 4 bases and at J to 10 bases, leaving 6 bases not matched to a gene. Germline V gives CDR1 SGDLS, CDR2 YYNGEE. The CDR3 runs 12 residues. CDR3 loop: CASSSQGADYTF. The CDR3 DNA is TGTGCCAGCAGCTCCCAGGGGGCGGACTACACCTTC. Using reference TRBV9 and TRBJ1-2 for the parts outside the CDR3, the full variable domain is DSGVTQTPKHLITATGQRVTLRCSPRSGDLSVYWYQQSLDQGLQFLIQYYNGEERAKGNILERFSAQQFPDLHSELNLSSLELGDSALYFCASSSQGADYTFGSGTRLTVV.

The table lists this clonotype with a few counts. The chain combines TRBV10-3 with TRBJ1-6; 7 positions match TRBD1. This CDR3 has 14 amino acids. Germline V lookup: CDR1 ENHRY, CDR2 SYGVKD. The V segment lost 10 bases and the J segment 9 bases; nucleotides outside the gene matches: 12. The CDR3 DNA follows: TGTGCCAGCGAGATGGACAGGATCGGTTCACCCCTCCACTTT. Translated: CASEMDRIGSPLHF.

The chain joins TRBV20-1 to TRBJ1-1; a possible D gene is TRBD1 (6 bases). The germline V gene has CDR1 DFQATT and CDR2 SNEGSKA (reference sequence). Between the trimmed V and J ends, which lost 3 bases and 11 bases, there was a span of 16 bases. The CDR3 spans 12 residues. CDR3 residues: CSASPDGDKAFF. The DNA of the CDR3 is TGCAGTGCTAGCCCCGACGGGGACAAGGCTTTCTTT.

The V and J genes are TRBV5-1 and TRBJ2-2, with D tentatively TRBD2 (5 bases). The CDR3 contains 14 residues. The V and J ends lost 7 bases and 16 bases respectively, with 26 bases between them. Germline lookup yields CDR1 SGHRS and CDR2 YFSETQ. The CDR3 reads CASRIEASTGEPFF. DNA of the CDR3: TGCGCCAGCCGGATCGAAGCATCCACCGGGGAACCGTTTTTT.

This clonotype was counted many times. The chain joins TRBV6-5 to TRBJ2-1; 7 bases agree with TRBD2. Trimming cost V 0 bases and J 2 bases; bases outside gene matches: 1. This CDR3 is 15 amino acids long. The germline CDR1 and CDR2 sequences are MNHEY and SVGAGI. In DNA, the CDR3 is TGTGCCAGCAGTTACTCGGGGGGGGCCTACAATGAGCAGTTCTTC. It yields the protein CASSYSGGAYNEQFF.

This clonotype has just a few counts. CDR3 amino acids: CASSGGHSGSYEQYF. The CDR3 DNA is TGCGCCAGCAGTGGAGGGCATAGCGGTTCCTACGAGCAGTACTTC. This chain links TRBV10-1 with TRBJ2-7, with a possible D match to TRBD2 (6 bases). The CDR3 consists of 15 residues. V shed 4 bases and J shed 1 base, with 14 bases lying between them. Germline CDR1 WNHNN, CDR2 SYGVQD (reference sequence).

There are a few counts of this clonotype. This rearrangement joins TRBV9 to TRBJ2-4, with a tentative D call TRBD2 (6 bases). CDR1 is SGDLS and CDR2 is YYNGEE in the germline V gene. The CDR3 contains 14 residues. V gave up 7 bases and J gave up 0 bases, with 11 bases separating them. This CDR3 reads CASGGDGAKNIQYF. The CDR3 nucleotides are TGTGCCAGCGGAGGGGACGGAGCCAAAAACATTCAGTACTTC. Full variable domain (rest looked up from reference TRBV9 and TRBJ2-4): DSGVTQTPKHLITATGQRVTLRCSPRSGDLSVYWYQQSLDQGLQFLIQYYNGEERAKGNILERFSAQQFPDLHSELNLSSLELGDSALYFCASGGDGAKNIQYFGAGTRLSVL.

The table lists this clonotype with a few counts. The rearrangement uses TRBV29-1 and TRBJ2-2; D call uncertain. Between the trimmed V and J ends, which lost 2 bases and 0 bases, there was a span of 10 bases. The CDR3 is 15 amino acids. The V gene's germline CDR1 is SQVTM and CDR2 ANQGSEA. The CDR3 loop is CSVESRQPNTGELFF. CDR3 in DNA: TGCAGCGTTGAATCTCGCCAACCGAACACCGGGGAGCTGTTTTTT.

This clonotype has at least ten counts. The chain joins TRBV19 to TRBJ1-1; a possible D gene is TRBD1 (6 bases). The germline V gene has CDR1 LNHDA and CDR2 SQIVND (reference sequence). The CDR3 length is 15 residues. Trimming left V 7 bases short and J 7 bases short, with 22 bases between. The CDR3: CASTLRRGKGGEAFF. DNA for the CDR3: TGTGCCAGTACCCTAAGGAGGGGTAAGGGGGGTGAAGCTTTCTTT.

A single count supports this clonotype. A much larger clonotype is one base distant, so this may be a read error. The J gene is TRBJ2-5, the V gene TRBV20-1; D ambiguous. This CDR3 contains 15 residues. From germline, CDR1 is DFQATT and CDR2 SNEGSKA (reference sequence). CDR3 DNA sequence: TGCAGTGCTGGATCACTACCAATCGCTGGAGAGACCCAGTGCTTC. This codes for CSAGSLPIAGETQCF.

This clonotype was counted at least ten times. The V call is TRBV7-9, the J call TRBJ1-3, with 9 bases that match TRBD1. V lost 2 bases to trimming and J lost 7 bases; unmatched junction nucleotides: 9. Germline loops: CDR1 SEHNR, CDR2 FQNEAQ (reference sequence). The CDR3 length is 16 residues. The CDR3 sequence: CASSLLDRGLGNTIYF. CDR3 in DNA: TGTGCCAGCAGCTTACTGGACAGGGGACTCGGGAACACCATATATTTT.

This clonotype was seen many times. The chain has TRBV29-1 and TRBJ2-5, with 7 bases aligning to TRBD2. Germline V lookup: CDR1 SQVTM, CDR2 ANQGSEA. This CDR3 contains 14 residues. The ends lost 5 bases at V and 4 bases at J; junction bases unmatched: 10. CDR3 nucleotides: TGCAGCGTTATTGAAGCGGGGCAGGGAGAGACCCAGTACTTC. It translates to CSVIEAGQGETQYF.

A word on this clonotype: A much more abundant neighbour one base away suggests this may be a read error. Without the conserved terminal phenylalanine or tryptophan, this CDR3 likely stems from a read error. The chain combines TRBV4-2 with TRBJ1-4, with TRBD1 matching 8 bases. CDR3 length: 15 amino acids. The V segment lost 0 bases and the J segment 7 bases; nucleotides outside the gene matches: 4. Germline V gene data show CDR1 as LGHNA and CDR2 as YNFKEQ. CDR3 region: CASSQETGVVEKLFS. The CDR3 bases are TGTGCCAGCAGCCAAGAGACAGGGGTGGTTGAAAAACTGTTTTCT.

This clonotype was seen just once. The chain employs TRBV19 and TRBJ2-7; D is possibly TRBD1 (6 bases). Germline assignment: CDR1 LNHDA and CDR2 SQIVND (reference sequence). V was shortened by 4 bases and J by 7 bases, with 11 bases between the two germline ends. CDR3 length: 12 amino acids. CDR3 in amino acids: CASSTARGEQYF. The CDR3 nucleotides read TGTGCCAGTAGTACCGCTAGGGGGGAGCAGTACTTC.

This clonotype was detected ten times or more. V usage is TRBV5-6 and J usage is TRBJ2-7; D perhaps matches TRBD1 (5 bases). The length of the CDR3 is 14 residues. Germline V gene data show CDR1 as SGHDT and CDR2 as YYEEEE. V lost 6 bases and J 2 bases, leaving 15 bases between the germline ends. As DNA, the CDR3 is TGTGCCAGCACCACGGCAGGACAAACCTACGAGCAGTACTTC. It encodes CASTTAGQTYEQYF.

In its sample, this clonotype was seen a few times. The genes are TRBV15 and TRBJ1-2; 10 positions agree with TRBD1. The germline V gene encodes CDR1 LNHNV and CDR2 YYDKDF (reference sequence). The CDR3 totals 15 residues. J was trimmed by 7 bases and V by 0 bases; bases with no gene match: 5. Here the CDR3 DNA reads TGTGCCACCAGCAGAGAGCGACAGGGGGCAGGTGGCTACACCTTC. It is translated as CATSRERQGAGGYTF.

The chain has TRBV9 and TRBJ2-7; 10 nucleotides align to TRBD1. Per germline, CDR1 SGDLS and CDR2 YYNGEE. V shed 3 bases, J shed 5 bases, and the junction held 5 bases outside the gene matches. The CDR3 is 14 residues long. In nucleotides, the CDR3 is TGTGCCAGCAGCGGTGGGACAGGGGCCGACGAGCAGTACTTC. As protein: CASSGGTGADEQYF.

This clonotype was observed once. The gene calls are TRBV5-6 and TRBJ2-7; 9 bases align to TRBD1. CDR3 length: 15 residues. The germline V gene has CDR1 SGHDT and CDR2 YYEEEE. V was clipped by 3 bases and J by 2 bases; unmatched bases: 6. As DNA, the CDR3 is TGTGCCAGCAGCTGCGGACAGGGGCTGACCTACGAGCAGTACTTC. Translated: CASSCGQGLTYEQYF.

The CDR3 protein is CASTASSVNNEQFF. In DNA, the CDR3 is TGTGCCAGCACGGCGTCTAGCGTAAACAATGAGCAGTTCTTC. The rearrangement links TRBV7-8 to TRBJ2-1; D possibly corresponds to TRBD2 (6 bases). V was clipped by 7 bases and J by 5 bases, with 15 bases between them. The CDR3 runs 14 residues. The germline CDR1 and CDR2 sequences are SGHVS and FQNEAQ.

This sequence joins TRBV19 and TRBJ1-1; tentatively, D is TRBD1 (6 bases). The length of the CDR3 is 13 residues. V lost 3 bases to trimming and J lost 9 bases, with 14 bases between them. The germline CDR1 and CDR2 sequences are LNHDA and SQIVND (reference sequence). The CDR3 region is CASSISAGQKAFF. CDR3 nucleotide sequence: TGTGCCAGTAGTATCAGCGCGGGACAAAAAGCTTTCTTT. Combining the CDR3 with reference TRBV19 and TRBJ1-1 gives the whole variable domain DGGITQSPKYLFRKEGQNVTLSCEQNLNHDAMYWYRQDPGQGLRLIYYSQIVNDFQKGDIAEGYSVSREKKESFPLTVTSAQKNPTAFYLCASSISAGQKAFFGQGTRLTVV.

This clonotype was observed many times. This sequence joins TRBV19 and TRBJ2-3; 8 nucleotides line up with TRBD1. J lost 3 bases, V lost 7 bases, and 9 bases had no gene match. The CDR3 sequence is 15 residues long. Germline V gene sequence: CDR1 LNHDA, CDR2 SQIVND (reference sequence). The CDR3 region has the DNA TGTGCCAGTACCTTGCGGACAGGGAGTACAGATACGCAGTATTTT. It encodes CASTLRTGSTDTQYF.

V usage is TRBV20-1 and J usage is TRBJ2-1, with 8 bases lining up with TRBD2. The CDR3 has 13 residues. CDR1 DFQATT and CDR2 SNEGSKA come from the germline V gene (reference sequence). Trimming at V came to 8 bases and at J to 6 bases, leaving 9 bases not matched to a gene. CDR3 sequence: CSIRGGLVNEQFF. DNA of the CDR3: TGCAGTATACGGGGGGGCCTGGTCAATGAGCAGTTCTTC.

The chain joins TRBV20-1 to TRBJ1-1; D is perhaps TRBD1 (6 bases). Trimming shortened V by 2 bases and J by 1 base, and 11 bases separated the two germline ends. This CDR3 has 14 residues. Germline V CDR1 and CDR2: DFQATT, SNEGSKA (reference sequence). CDR3 nucleotides: TGCAGTGCTAGAAGGGGGGGGCAGAACACTGAAGCTTTCTTT. Its translation: CSARRGGQNTEAFF.

The V call is TRBV19, the J call TRBJ1-2; D gene unclear. V lost 7 bases and J 2 bases, leaving 14 bases between the germline ends. The CDR3 extends over 14 amino acids. Germline V gene sequence: CDR1 LNHDA, CDR2 SQIVND (reference sequence). CDR3: CASIQTPANYGYTF. The CDR3 DNA follows: TGTGCCAGTATTCAGACACCCGCCAACTATGGCTACACCTTC.

This clonotype was counted a single time. The chain employs TRBV9 and TRBJ1-6; D might be TRBD1 (5 bases). The CDR3 loop spans 16 amino acids. The ends were cut back, 0 bases at V and 0 bases at J, with 7 bases in the middle. Germline V lookup: CDR1 SGDLS, CDR2 YYNGEE. The CDR3 loop is CASSVGQSSYNSPLHF. As DNA, the CDR3 is TGTGCCAGCAGCGTAGGACAGAGCTCCTATAATTCACCCCTCCACTTT.

This clonotype has a count of ten or more. This sequence joins TRBV19 and TRBJ1-2; tentative D call: TRBD1 (6 bases). The CDR3 loop spans 16 amino acids. The germline gives CDR1 LNHDA, CDR2 SQIVND (reference sequence). With 3 bases removed from V and 8 bases from J, the gap between germline ends came to 22 bases. CDR3 sequence: CASSMGTGSLSRGYTF. The CDR3, as DNA: TGTGCCAGTAGTATGGGCACAGGGTCTCTTTCGAGAGGCTACACCTTC.

The chain joins TRBV27 to TRBJ1-5; tentatively, D is TRBD1 (6 bases). The V gene lost 7 bases and the J gene lost 4 bases, with 11 bases spanning the gap. Germline V lookup: CDR1 MNHEY, CDR2 SMNVEV (reference sequence). The CDR3 spans 13 residues. The CDR3 loop reads CASTLGANQPQHF. The CDR3 DNA sequence: TGTGCCAGCACCTTGGGGGCTAATCAGCCCCAGCATTTT.

This clonotype was observed a handful of times. The V call is TRBV19, the J call TRBJ1-1; TRBD1 matches at 7 bases. This CDR3 is built from 14 residues. V gave up 5 bases and J gave up 4 bases; unmatched junction bases: 7. The germline gives CDR1 LNHDA, CDR2 SQIVND (reference sequence). This CDR3 is CASSLQGRGTEAFF. The CDR3 coding sequence is TGTGCCAGTAGTTTACAGGGGAGGGGCACTGAAGCTTTCTTT.